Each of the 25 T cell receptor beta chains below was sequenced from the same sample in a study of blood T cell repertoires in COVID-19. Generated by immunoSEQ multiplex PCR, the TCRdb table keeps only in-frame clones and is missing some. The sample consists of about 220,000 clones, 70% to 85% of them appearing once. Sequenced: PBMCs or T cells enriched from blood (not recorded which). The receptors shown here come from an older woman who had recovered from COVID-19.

This CDR3 reads CAISERDRGIDTQYF. In DNA, the CDR3 is TGTGCCATCAGTGAAAGGGACAGGGGAATAGATACGCAGTATTTT. V usage is TRBV10-3 and J usage is TRBJ2-3, with 10 bases aligning to TRBD1. The germline V gene has CDR1 ENHRY and CDR2 SYGVKD. The length of the CDR3 is 15 residues. V shed 3 bases and J 5 bases; nucleotides not matched to a gene: 5.

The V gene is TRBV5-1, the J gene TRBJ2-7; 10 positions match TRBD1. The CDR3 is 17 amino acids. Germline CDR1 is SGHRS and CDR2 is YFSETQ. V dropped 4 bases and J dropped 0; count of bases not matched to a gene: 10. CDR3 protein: CASSLGTGAFISYEQYF. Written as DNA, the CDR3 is TGCGCCAGCAGCCTAGGGACAGGGGCGTTTATCTCCTACGAGCAGTACTTC.

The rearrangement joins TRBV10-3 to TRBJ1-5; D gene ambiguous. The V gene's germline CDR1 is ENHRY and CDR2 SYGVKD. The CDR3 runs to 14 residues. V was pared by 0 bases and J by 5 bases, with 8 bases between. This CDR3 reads CAISESIGHQPQHF. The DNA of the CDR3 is TGTGCCATCAGTGAGTCGATTGGGCATCAGCCCCAGCATTTT.

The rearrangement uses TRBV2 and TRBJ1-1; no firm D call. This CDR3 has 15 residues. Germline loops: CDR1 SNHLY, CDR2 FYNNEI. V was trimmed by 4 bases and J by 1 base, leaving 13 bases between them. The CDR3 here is CASSVGRAGNTEAFF. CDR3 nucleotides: TGTGCCAGCAGTGTAGGAAGGGCGGGGAACACTGAAGCTTTCTTT.

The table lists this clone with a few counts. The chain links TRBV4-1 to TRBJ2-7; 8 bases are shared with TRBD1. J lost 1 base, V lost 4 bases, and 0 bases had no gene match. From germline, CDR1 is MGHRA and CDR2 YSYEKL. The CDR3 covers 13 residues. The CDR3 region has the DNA TGCGCCAGCAGCCGGACAGGGTCCTACGAGCAGTACTTC. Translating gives CASSRTGSYEQYF.

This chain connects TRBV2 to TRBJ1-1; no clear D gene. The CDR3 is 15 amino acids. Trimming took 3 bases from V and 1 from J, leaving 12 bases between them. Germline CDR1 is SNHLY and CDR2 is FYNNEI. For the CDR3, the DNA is TGTGCCAGCAGTGAGTTCCACTTGCAGAACACTGAAGCTTTCTTT. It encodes CASSEFHLQNTEAFF.

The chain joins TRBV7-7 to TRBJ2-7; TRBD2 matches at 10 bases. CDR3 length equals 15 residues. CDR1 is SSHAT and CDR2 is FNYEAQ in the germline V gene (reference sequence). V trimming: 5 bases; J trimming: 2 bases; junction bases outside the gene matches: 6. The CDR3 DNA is TGTGCCAGCAGCCCCCTAGCGGGGGTCCCCTACGAGCAGTACTTC. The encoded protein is CASSPLAGVPYEQYF.

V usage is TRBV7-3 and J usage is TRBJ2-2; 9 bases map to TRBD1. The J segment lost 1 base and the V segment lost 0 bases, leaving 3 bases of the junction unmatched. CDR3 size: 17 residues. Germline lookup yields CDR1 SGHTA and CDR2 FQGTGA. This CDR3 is CASSLTGQGMNTGELFF. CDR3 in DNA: TGTGCCAGCAGCTTAACGGGACAGGGAATGAACACCGGGGAGCTGTTTTTT. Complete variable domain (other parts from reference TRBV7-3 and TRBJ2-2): GAGVSQTPSNKVTEKGKYVELRCDPISGHTALYWYRQSLGQGPEFLIYFQGTGAADDSGLPNDRFFAVRPEGSVSTLKIQRTERGDSAVYLCASSLTGQGMNTGELFFGEGSRLTVL.

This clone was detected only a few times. The CDR3 region has the DNA TGCGCCAGCAGCCATGGGACAGGAGTCAATCAGCCCCAGCATTTT. Protein: CASSHGTGVNQPQHF. The rearrangement links TRBV4-3 to TRBJ1-5, with 8 nucleotides matching TRBD1. With 3 bases clipped from V and 3 bases from J, the junction kept 4 bases outside the gene matches. The CDR3 totals 15 residues. From germline, CDR1 is LGHNA and CDR2 YSLEER.

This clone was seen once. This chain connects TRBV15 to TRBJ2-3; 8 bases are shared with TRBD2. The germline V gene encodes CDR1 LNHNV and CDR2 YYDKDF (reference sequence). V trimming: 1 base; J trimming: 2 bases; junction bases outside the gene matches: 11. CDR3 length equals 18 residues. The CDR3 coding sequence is TGTGCCACCAGCAGAGTTGCGGGAGGCCTCGGGCCCACAGATACGCAGTATTTT. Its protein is CATSRVAGGLGPTDTQYF.

The CDR3 loop reads CASRLDRGSEAFF. The CDR3 DNA sequence: TGTGCCAGCAGGTTGGACAGAGGTTCTGAAGCTTTCTTT. The chain is built from TRBV7-8 and TRBJ1-1; tentative D call: TRBD1 (6 bases). Germline CDR1 reads SGHVS; CDR2 reads FQNEAQ. With 6 bases removed from V and 6 bases from J, the gap between germline ends came to 14 bases. This CDR3 is built from 13 residues.

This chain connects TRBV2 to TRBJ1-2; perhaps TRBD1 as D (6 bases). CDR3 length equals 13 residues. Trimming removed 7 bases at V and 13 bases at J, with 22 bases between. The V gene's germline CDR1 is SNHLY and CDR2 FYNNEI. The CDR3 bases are TGTGCCAGCACCCCGGACAGAGGGACTAAGTGCACCTTC. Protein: CASTPDRGTKCTF. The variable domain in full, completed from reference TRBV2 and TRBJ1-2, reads EPEVTQTPSHQVTQMGQEVILRCVPISNHLYFYWYRQILGQKVEFLVSFYNNEISEKSEIFDDQFSVERPDGSNFTLKIRSTKLEDSAMYFCASTPDRGTKCTFGSGTRLTVV.

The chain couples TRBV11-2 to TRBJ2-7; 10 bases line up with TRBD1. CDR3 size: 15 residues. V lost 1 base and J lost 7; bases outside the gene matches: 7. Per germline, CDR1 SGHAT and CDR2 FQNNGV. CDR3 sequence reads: CASSLVGQGVGEQYF. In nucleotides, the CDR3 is TGTGCCAGCAGCTTAGTTGGACAGGGGGTCGGGGAGCAGTACTTC.

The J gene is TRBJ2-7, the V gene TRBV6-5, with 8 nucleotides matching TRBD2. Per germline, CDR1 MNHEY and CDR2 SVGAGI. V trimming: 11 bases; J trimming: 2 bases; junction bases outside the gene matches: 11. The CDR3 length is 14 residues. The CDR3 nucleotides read TGTGCCGTTTCAGCCGGGGGGGCTCCCTACGAGCAGTACTTC. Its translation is CAVSAGGAPYEQYF.

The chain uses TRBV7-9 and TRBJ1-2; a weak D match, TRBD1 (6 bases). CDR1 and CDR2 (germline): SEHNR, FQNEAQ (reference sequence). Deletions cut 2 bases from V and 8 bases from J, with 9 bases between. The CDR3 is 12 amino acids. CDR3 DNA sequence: TGTGCCAGCAGCTTACAGGGGCACGGCTACACCTTC. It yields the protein CASSLQGHGYTF.

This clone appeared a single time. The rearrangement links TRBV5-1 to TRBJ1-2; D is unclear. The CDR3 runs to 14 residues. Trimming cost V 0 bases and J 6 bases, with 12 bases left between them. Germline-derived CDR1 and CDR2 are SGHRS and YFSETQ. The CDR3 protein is CASSLARGPDGYTF. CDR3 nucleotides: TGCGCCAGCAGCTTGGCACGGGGTCCCGATGGCTACACCTTC.

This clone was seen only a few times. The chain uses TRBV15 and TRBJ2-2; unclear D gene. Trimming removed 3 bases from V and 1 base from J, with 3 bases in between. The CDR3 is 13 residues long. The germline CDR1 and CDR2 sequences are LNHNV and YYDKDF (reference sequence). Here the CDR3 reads CATSSQNTGELFF. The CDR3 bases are TGTGCCACCAGCAGCCAGAACACCGGGGAGCTGTTTTTT.

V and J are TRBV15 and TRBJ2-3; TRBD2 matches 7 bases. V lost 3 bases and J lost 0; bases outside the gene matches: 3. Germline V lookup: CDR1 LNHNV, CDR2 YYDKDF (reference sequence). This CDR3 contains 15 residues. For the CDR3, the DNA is TGTGCCACCAGCAGCTTCGGGGGGAGCACAGATACGCAGTATTTT. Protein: CATSSFGGSTDTQYF.

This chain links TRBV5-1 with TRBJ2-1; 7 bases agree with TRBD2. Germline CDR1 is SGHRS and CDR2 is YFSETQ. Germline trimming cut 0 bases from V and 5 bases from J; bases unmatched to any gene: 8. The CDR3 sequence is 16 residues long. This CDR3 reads CASSLAPGLENNEQFF. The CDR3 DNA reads TGCGCCAGCAGCTTGGCACCCGGACTAGAGAACAATGAGCAGTTCTTC.

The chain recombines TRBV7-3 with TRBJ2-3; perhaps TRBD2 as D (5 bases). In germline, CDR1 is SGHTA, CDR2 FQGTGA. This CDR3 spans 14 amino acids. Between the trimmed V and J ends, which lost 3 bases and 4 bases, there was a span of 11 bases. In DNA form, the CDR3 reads TGTGCCAGCAGCTTGGAGCTAGCATCAGATACGCAGTATTTT. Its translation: CASSLELASDTQYF. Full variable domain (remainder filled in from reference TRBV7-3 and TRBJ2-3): GAGVSQTPSNKVTEKGKYVELRCDPISGHTALYWYRQSLGQGPEFLIYFQGTGAADDSGLPNDRFFAVRPEGSVSTLKIQRTERGDSAVYLCASSLELASDTQYFGPGTRLTVL.

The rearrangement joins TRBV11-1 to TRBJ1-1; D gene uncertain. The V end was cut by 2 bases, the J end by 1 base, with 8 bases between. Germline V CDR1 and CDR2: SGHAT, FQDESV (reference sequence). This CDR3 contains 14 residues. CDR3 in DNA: TGTGCCAGCAGCTTATTGGGCAGGAACACTGAAGCTTTCTTT. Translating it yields CASSLLGRNTEAFF.

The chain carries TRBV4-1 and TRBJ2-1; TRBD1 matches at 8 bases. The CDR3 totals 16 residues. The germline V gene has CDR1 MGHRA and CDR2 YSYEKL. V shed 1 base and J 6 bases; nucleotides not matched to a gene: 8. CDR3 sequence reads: CASSQGGTGGGNEQFF. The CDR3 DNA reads TGCGCCAGCAGCCAAGGAGGGACAGGAGGGGGCAATGAGCAGTTCTTC.

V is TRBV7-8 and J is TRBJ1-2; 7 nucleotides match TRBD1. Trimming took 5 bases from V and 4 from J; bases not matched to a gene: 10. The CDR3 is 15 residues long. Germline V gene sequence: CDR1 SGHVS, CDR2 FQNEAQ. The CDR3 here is CASSPYRGDGYGYTF. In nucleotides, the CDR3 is TGTGCCAGCAGCCCGTACAGGGGCGACGGCTATGGCTACACCTTC.

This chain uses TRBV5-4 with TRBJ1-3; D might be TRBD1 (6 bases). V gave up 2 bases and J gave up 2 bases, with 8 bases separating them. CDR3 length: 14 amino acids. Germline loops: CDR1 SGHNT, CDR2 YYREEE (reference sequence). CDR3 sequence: CASSFTGTGNTIYF. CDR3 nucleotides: TGTGCCAGCAGCTTTACAGGGACTGGAAACACCATATATTTT.

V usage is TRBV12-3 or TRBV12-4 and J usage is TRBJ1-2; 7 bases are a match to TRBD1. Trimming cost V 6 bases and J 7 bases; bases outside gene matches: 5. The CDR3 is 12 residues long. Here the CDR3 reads CASSANRGGYTF. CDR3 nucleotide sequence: TGTGCCAGCAGCGCTAACAGGGGTGGCTACACCTTC.